The sequence of this T cell receptor (beta chain) was determined in a study of shared clonotypes between healthy human individuals. Original processing notes: ImmunoSEQ supplied junction-only sequences lacking quality scores, so filtering was different. Clones were sequenced by immunoSEQ multiplex PCR, and TCRdb holds only the in-frame ones, with some missing. The D gene and trimming were derived from the DNA, and the V and J assignments and clone size from that table. The repertoire holds over a million clones, roughly 96% seen once, with 1% to 1.5% in the top ten. Whole-study results and caveats: A handful of donors shared 4.5% to 6.5% of their naive CD4 clonotypes. Clonotype sharing among donors was thought likely to change with sequencing depth.

Germline CDR1 SGDLS, CDR2 YYNGEE. This CDR3 contains 16 residues. Trimming shortened V by 0 bases and J by 7 bases, and 17 bases separated the two germline ends. Details on this clone: Its specificity is not known.

The sequence was collected from a young man in good health. The specimen was naive CD4+ T cells sorted from blood. The subset: CD45RA+ positively selected. This chain joins TRBV9 and TRBJ2-1; D is perhaps TRBD1 (6 bases). The CDR3 DNA reads TGTGCCAGCAGCGTAGGTCACAGGGCACCCGGGAATGAGCAGTTCTTC. Its protein product is CASSVGHRAPGNEQFF.